This passage covers 7 T cell receptor beta chains from one sample sequenced in a study of blood T cell repertoires in COVID-19. Only in-frame clones appear in the TCRdb table, and some are missing; sequencing was by immunoSEQ multiplex PCR. This sample carries fewer than 130,000 clones, roughly 91% of them seen once, and the ten largest clones take about 3%. Input material: peripheral blood. The receptors shown here come from a woman aged 45 to 65 with acute or convalescent COVID-19.

The chain recombines TRBV12-3 or TRBV12-4 with TRBJ1-1; D gene ambiguous. Deletions cut 7 bases from V and 1 base from J, with 10 bases between. The CDR3 sequence is 13 residues long. The CDR3 loop is CASTSRGNTEAFF. The CDR3 DNA reads TGTGCCAGCACCTCCCGGGGGAACACTGAAGCTTTCTTT.

The chain is built from TRBV6-5 and TRBJ1-3, with D hard to call. This CDR3 comprises 16 residues. From germline, CDR1 is MNHEY and CDR2 SVGAGI. Trimming pared 0 bases from V and 1 base from J, leaving 10 bases between. CDR3 protein: CASSYSMLGSGNTIYF. The CDR3 DNA sequence: TGTGCCAGCAGTTACTCGATGCTAGGTTCTGGAAACACCATATATTTT.

CDR3 sequence: CASSIDGTPTGELFF. In DNA form, the CDR3 reads TGTGCCAGTAGTATCGACGGGACACCCACCGGGGAGCTGTTTTTT. The rearrangement joins TRBV19 to TRBJ2-2; weak D call: TRBD1 (6 bases). With 3 bases removed from V and 4 bases from J, the gap between germline ends came to 12 bases. Germline V lookup: CDR1 LNHDA, CDR2 SQIVND (reference sequence). The CDR3 covers 15 residues.

This chain connects TRBV7-2 to TRBJ2-1, with 7 bases lining up with TRBD1. The CDR3 has 14 residues. The V gene end was trimmed by 1 base and the J gene end by 7 bases; junction bases not matched to a gene: 4. In germline, CDR1 is SGHTA, CDR2 FQGNSA. CDR3 amino acids: CASSLVRGMNEQFF. As DNA, the CDR3 is TGTGCCAGCAGCTTAGTCAGGGGGATGAATGAGCAGTTCTTC.

This chain links TRBV15 with TRBJ1-5; 11 bases align to TRBD1. Germline V gives CDR1 LNHNV, CDR2 YYDKDF (reference sequence). Unmatched junction bases numbered 2, after V lost 4 bases and J lost 3 bases. The CDR3 spans 15 residues. In nucleotides, the CDR3 is TGTGCCACCAGCACCGGACAGGGGGCCAATCAGCCCCAGCATTTT. Protein product: CATSTGQGANQPQHF. The complete variable domain, with remaining parts taken from reference TRBV15 and TRBJ1-5, reads DAMVIQNPRYQVTQFGKPVTLSCSQTLNHNVMYWYQQKSSQAPKLLFHYYDKDFNNEADTPDNFQSRRPNTSFCFLDIRSPGLGDTAMYLCATSTGQGANQPQHFGDGTRLSIL.

The V and J genes are TRBV6-5 and TRBJ1-2; tentative D call: TRBD1 (5 bases). V lost 6 bases to trimming and J lost 2 bases, with 16 bases between them. The CDR3 runs 15 residues. Germline loops: CDR1 MNHEY, CDR2 SVGAGI. CDR3 DNA: TGTGCCAGCAGCTTCGACAGCCTATTAAACTATGGCTACACCTTC. This translates into CASSFDSLLNYGYTF.

V is TRBV29-1 and J is TRBJ1-2; D unclear. This CDR3 is 13 amino acids long. With 1 base removed from V and 0 bases from J, the gap between germline ends came to 6 bases. CDR1 is SQVTM and CDR2 is ANQGSEA in the germline V gene. The CDR3 DNA reads TGCAGCGTTGAAGTCCCCGCTAACTATGGCTACACCTTC. As protein: CSVEVPANYGYTF.